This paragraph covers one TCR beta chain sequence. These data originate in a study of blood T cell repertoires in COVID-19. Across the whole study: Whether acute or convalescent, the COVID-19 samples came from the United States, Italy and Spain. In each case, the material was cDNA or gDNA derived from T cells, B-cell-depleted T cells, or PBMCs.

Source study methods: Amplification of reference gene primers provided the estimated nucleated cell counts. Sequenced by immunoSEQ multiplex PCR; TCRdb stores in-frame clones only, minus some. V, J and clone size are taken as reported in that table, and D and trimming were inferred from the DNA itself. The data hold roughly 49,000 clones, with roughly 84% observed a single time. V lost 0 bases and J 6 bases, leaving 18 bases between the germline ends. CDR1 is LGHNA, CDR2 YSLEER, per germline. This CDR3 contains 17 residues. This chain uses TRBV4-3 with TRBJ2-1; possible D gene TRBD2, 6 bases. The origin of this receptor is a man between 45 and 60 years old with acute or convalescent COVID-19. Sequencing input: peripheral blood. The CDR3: CASSQDASRDFFNEQFF. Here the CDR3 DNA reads TGCGCCAGCAGCCAAGATGCCAGTCGGGACTTTTTCAATGAGCAGTTCTTC.